This T cell receptor beta chain was captured by sequencing in a study of T-cell reconstitution after alpha-beta-depleted transplantation in children. General observations from the study: Elevated TCRbeta diversity at day 60 was traced, in some patients, to surviving recipient T cells and thymic progenitors. Roughly two months post-transplant, alpha-beta T cells reportedly originated from several hundred graft clones that had expanded. A year had passed since transplant, and T-cell counts and diversity by then came mostly from newly produced T cells.

This clonotype was found many times. Its specificity is not known. Preparation of the TCRbeta library involved a method that used unique molecular identifiers. TCRdb independently ran MiXCR on the PCR reads; one entry per CDR3 protein. The sample records 97,000 or so distinct CDR3 sequences, over 6% being singletons. This receptor was identified in a boy younger than 10 with acute lymphoblastic leukemia, due to receive a stem cell transplant. The source was PBMCs, collected before TCRalphabeta/CD19-depleted stem cell transplant.

DNA of the CDR3: TGTGCCAGCAGCTCGCGGCCCTCAACTAGGATCTACGAGCAGTACTTC. Its translation is CASSSRPSTRIYEQYF. V and J are TRBV5-6 and TRBJ2-7; TRBD2 might be the D (5 bases). V shed 3 bases and J shed 3 bases, with 19 bases lying between them. CDR1 and CDR2 (germline): SGHDT, YYEEEE. This CDR3 spans 16 amino acids.